This entry lists 30 T cell receptor beta chains sequenced from one sample in a study of blood T cell repertoires in COVID-19 (dated by TCRdb to the early 2020s). Receptors were amplified or captured by the immunoSEQ multiplex PCR assay. This is the immuneACCESS table as TCRdb keeps it, with only in-frame sequences that have V and J called. A part of the clones is gone; compared with another copy, unresolved V genes explain less than half, and the rest is unexplained. In this sample the table shows some 200,000 clones, more than 70% of which occur a single time. The top ten clonotypes cover 9.5% to 15% of the sample. Material for sequencing was peripheral blood. The receptor source for this set is a human donor in a cohort sampled during active COVID-19.

This sequence joins TRBV10-3 and TRBJ2-7; weak D call: TRBD2 (6 bases). Germline CDR1 ENHRY, CDR2 SYGVKD. The CDR3 spans 16 residues. Trimming pared 0 bases from V and 0 bases from J, leaving 12 bases between. In DNA, the CDR3 is TGTGCCATCAGTGAGTCAGGGACTTTTAGCTCCTACGAGCAGTACTTC. Translation: CAISESGTFSSYEQYF.

The chain links TRBV2 to TRBJ2-3; D may be TRBD1 (5 bases). The CDR3 is 13 amino acids. Per germline, CDR1 SNHLY and CDR2 FYNNEI. The ends were cut back, 4 bases at V and 3 bases at J, with 8 bases in the middle. The DNA for the CDR3 is TGTGCCAGCAGTGCGCAGGGAACAGATACGCAGTATTTT. It codes for CASSAQGTDTQYF.

This clone has a single count. V gene TRBV27 combines with J gene TRBJ2-7; TRBD2 aligns across 8 bases. The CDR3 is 16 amino acids. V shed 5 bases, J shed 1 base, and the junction held 10 bases outside the gene matches. Germline CDR1 reads MNHEY; CDR2 reads SMNVEV (reference sequence). The DNA of the CDR3 is TGTGCCAGCAGTCTGACACGGGAGGGGAAGTCCTACGAGCAGTACTTC. Encoded protein: CASSLTREGKSYEQYF.

This chain links TRBV7-9 with TRBJ1-2; 10 bases are a match to TRBD1. The J segment lost 6 bases and the V segment lost 5 bases, leaving 3 bases of the junction unmatched. This CDR3 has 13 amino acids. CDR1 and CDR2 (germline): SEHNR, FQNEAQ (reference sequence). The DNA of the CDR3 is TGTGCCAGCAGCCAGGACAGGGGGGATGGCTACACCTTC. Its protein is CASSQDRGDGYTF.

The chain couples TRBV19 to TRBJ1-6; the D gene is possibly TRBD1 (5 bases). Germline V gene data show CDR1 as LNHDA and CDR2 as SQIVND (reference sequence). Trimming stripped 3 bases from V and 4 bases from J, with 7 bases between. The CDR3 length is 14 residues. This CDR3 is CASSIQGYNSPLHF. The CDR3 DNA is TGTGCCAGTAGTATCCAGGGATATAATTCACCCCTCCACTTT.

CDR3 region: CASSLAPAGAYGYTF. The CDR3 DNA reads as TGTGCCAGCAGCTTAGCTCCTGCGGGGGCCTATGGCTACACCTTC. This chain uses TRBV7-9 with TRBJ1-2; the D gene is possibly TRBD1 (6 bases). This CDR3 has 15 residues. V lost 0 bases and J lost 4, with 12 bases in between. The germline V gene encodes CDR1 SEHNR and CDR2 FQNEAQ (reference sequence).

This chain links TRBV27 with TRBJ2-3; TRBD2 matches at 10 bases. The CDR3 has 17 amino acids. With V trimmed by 0 bases and J by 8 bases, 11 bases remained unmatched. The V gene's germline CDR1 is MNHEY and CDR2 SMNVEV (reference sequence). In DNA, the CDR3 is TGTGCCAGCAGTTTATCGGTTAGCGGGGGGATCGCTGGTACGCAGTATTTT. Translating it yields CASSLSVSGGIAGTQYF.

The rearrangement uses TRBV4-1 and TRBJ2-7; D may be TRBD2 (6 bases). CDR1 and CDR2 from the germline V gene are MGHRA and YSYEKL. V dropped 0 bases and J dropped 4 bases, with 22 bases sitting between them. The CDR3 totals 18 residues. The CDR3 region has the DNA TGCGCCAGCAGCCAAGATAGCAGCGGGCTGAACCTTCGGTACGAGCAGTACTTC. It translates to CASSQDSSGLNLRYEQYF.

This chain connects TRBV5-1 to TRBJ2-5, with 8 bases that match TRBD1. Trimming took 4 bases from V and 5 from J; bases not matched to a gene: 19. This CDR3 has 18 residues. Germline loops: CDR1 SGHRS, CDR2 YFSETQ. CDR3 protein: CASSDTPGTGTIGETQYF. CDR3 in DNA: TGCGCCAGCAGCGACACCCCCGGGACAGGTACCATAGGGGAGACCCAGTACTTC.

CDR3 loop: CASSLATSTDTQYF. The CDR3 nucleotides read TGCGCCAGCAGCTTGGCCACTAGCACAGATACGCAGTATTTT. This chain joins TRBV5-1 and TRBJ2-3; D is unclear. The CDR3 has 14 amino acids. Germline V gives CDR1 SGHRS, CDR2 YFSETQ. Trimming shortened V by 0 bases and J by 0 bases, and 5 bases separated the two germline ends.

The chain recombines TRBV7-3 with TRBJ1-1, with TRBD1 matching over 7 bases. Germline V gives CDR1 SGHTA, CDR2 FQGTGA. This CDR3 spans 13 amino acids. V trimming: 5 bases; J trimming: 6 bases; junction bases outside the gene matches: 6. The CDR3 region is CASSVGQGAEAFF. CDR3 nucleotide sequence: TGTGCCAGCAGCGTTGGGCAGGGGGCTGAAGCTTTCTTT. Variable domain in full (rest from reference TRBV7-3 and TRBJ1-1): GAGVSQTPSNKVTEKGKYVELRCDPISGHTALYWYRQSLGQGPEFLIYFQGTGAADDSGLPNDRFFAVRPEGSVSTLKIQRTERGDSAVYLCASSVGQGAEAFFGQGTRLTVV.

This chain uses TRBV3-1 (or the pseudogene TRBV3-2) with TRBJ1-4; D call uncertain. CDR1 and CDR2 (germline): LGHDT, YNNKEL (reference sequence). The ends were cut back, 0 bases at V and 7 bases at J, with 12 bases in the middle. The CDR3 extends over 15 amino acids. The CDR3 DNA is TGTGCCAGCAGCCAAGATTATTCAGGTAGTGAAAAACTGTTTTTT. Amino acids: CASSQDYSGSEKLFF.

This clone was observed a single time. The chain joins TRBV10-1 to TRBJ2-2; TRBD2 agrees at 10 bases. V gave up 7 bases and J gave up 6 bases; unmatched junction bases: 11. Germline V gives CDR1 WNHNN, CDR2 SYGVQD (reference sequence). CDR3 length: 16 residues. CDR3 residues: CASMYVVAGGPGELFF. The CDR3 nucleotides read TGCGCCAGCATGTACGTGGTAGCGGGGGGCCCCGGGGAGCTGTTTTTT.

In the case of this clone: This may be a read error, as it is one base from a much larger clone. This chain uses TRBV5-5 with TRBJ1-2, with TRBD1 identical over 8 bases. Germline assignment: CDR1 SGHKS and CDR2 YYEKEE (reference sequence). The CDR3 runs 13 residues. J lost 3 bases, V lost 3 bases, and 1 base had no gene match. The CDR3 protein is CASSSTGDYGYTF. DNA of the CDR3: TGTGCCAGCAGCTCGACAGGGGACTATGGCTACACCTTC.

This sequence joins TRBV5-1 and TRBJ2-7, with D perhaps TRBD1 (6 bases). The CDR3 is 14 amino acids. The germline V gene encodes CDR1 SGHRS and CDR2 YFSETQ. Deletions cut 4 bases from V and 2 bases from J, with 13 bases between. The CDR3 sequence is CASSVDSRTYEQYF. The CDR3 DNA is TGCGCCAGCAGCGTGGACAGCCGGACCTACGAGCAGTACTTC.

The rearrangement uses TRBV27 and TRBJ1-1, with D tentatively TRBD1 (6 bases). Per germline, CDR1 MNHEY and CDR2 SMNVEV (reference sequence). V was trimmed by 5 bases and J by 4 bases, leaving 23 bases between them. The CDR3 loop spans 17 amino acids. The CDR3 bases are TGTGCCAGCAGTCCCCGGATGGGGGCGGGGGGTGGCACTGAAGCTTTCTTT. This encodes CASSPRMGAGGGTEAFF.

A single count supports this clone. The chain couples TRBV10-3 to TRBJ1-6; TRBD1 aligns across 11 bases. This CDR3 comprises 14 residues. CDR1 ENHRY and CDR2 SYGVKD come from the germline V gene. V trimming: 6 bases; J trimming: 9 bases; junction bases outside the gene matches: 4. CDR3 loop: CAIRGQGVGSPLHF. The CDR3 DNA reads TGTGCCATCAGGGGACAGGGGGTTGGTTCACCCCTCCACTTT.

The chain links TRBV18 to TRBJ2-2; D is perhaps TRBD2 (6 bases). The CDR3 has 16 residues. Trimming pared 3 bases from V and 1 base from J, leaving 12 bases between. The V gene's germline CDR1 is KGHSH and CDR2 LQKENI. The CDR3 is CASSPSGAGNTGELFF. In DNA form, the CDR3 reads TGTGCCAGCTCACCGTCGGGAGCGGGGAACACCGGGGAGCTGTTTTTT. Supplemented by reference TRBV18 and TRBJ2-2, the full variable domain reads NAGVMQNPRHLVRRRGQEARLRCSPMKGHSHVYWYRQLPEEGLKFMVYLQKENIIDESGMPKERFSAEFPKEGPSILRIQQVVRGDSAAYFCASSPSGAGNTGELFFGEGSRLTVL.

The chain uses TRBV7-8 and TRBJ2-1; TRBD2 matches 11 bases. This CDR3 region has 18 residues. From germline, CDR1 is SGHVS and CDR2 FQNEAQ. The V segment lost 0 bases and the J segment 1 base; nucleotides outside the gene matches: 5. CDR3: CASSLASGGAHSYNEQFF. The CDR3 DNA reads as TGTGCCAGCAGCTTAGCTAGCGGGGGGGCCCATTCCTACAATGAGCAGTTCTTC.

The CDR3 coding sequence is TGTGCCAGCAGTCCACAGGGGCGGAACTATGGCTACACCTTC. Encoded protein: CASSPQGRNYGYTF. The genes are TRBV6-5 and TRBJ1-2; TRBD1 matches at 7 bases. The CDR3 is made up of 14 amino acids. Trimming at V came to 5 bases and at J to 2 bases, leaving 5 bases not matched to a gene. Germline loops: CDR1 MNHEY, CDR2 SVGAGI.

This clone was observed once. This chain links TRBV15 with TRBJ2-3; the match to TRBD2 covers 7 bases. CDR1 is LNHNV, CDR2 YYDKDF, per germline (reference sequence). The CDR3 has 17 amino acids. Trimming cost V 1 base and J 5 bases; bases outside gene matches: 12. CDR3 in DNA: TGTGCCACCAGCAGAGGGAGCGGGGCAGGTTTACGAGATACGCAGTATTTT. Translating it yields CATSRGSGAGLRDTQYF. Using reference TRBV15 and TRBJ2-3 for the parts outside the CDR3, the full variable domain is DAMVIQNPRYQVTQFGKPVTLSCSQTLNHNVMYWYQQKSSQAPKLLFHYYDKDFNNEADTPDNFQSRRPNTSFCFLDIRSPGLGDTAMYLCATSRGSGAGLRDTQYFGPGTRLTVL.

This chain links TRBV28 with TRBJ1-4; maybe TRBD1 (5 bases). CDR1 MDHEN and CDR2 SYDVKM come from the germline V gene. Trimming removed 7 bases at V and 7 bases at J, with 10 bases between. The CDR3 totals 12 residues. The CDR3 sequence is CASKGLIEKLFF. The DNA of the CDR3 is TGTGCCAGCAAGGGGCTAATTGAAAAACTGTTTTTT.

The chain is built from TRBV4-2 and TRBJ2-7; 10 positions agree with TRBD1. Germline CDR1 LGHNA, CDR2 YNFKEQ. The ends lost 0 bases at V and 10 bases at J; junction bases unmatched: 3. This CDR3 has 13 residues. The CDR3 loop reads CASSQEGTGAQYF. CDR3 sequence (DNA): TGTGCCAGCAGCCAAGAGGGGACAGGGGCCCAGTACTTC.

The rearrangement joins TRBV24-1 to TRBJ2-5, with D tentatively TRBD1 (6 bases). The CDR3 covers 16 residues. Germline CDR1 and CDR2: KGHDR and SFDVKD. Between the trimmed V and J ends, which lost 3 bases and 2 bases, there was a span of 15 bases. CDR3 in DNA: TGTGCCACCAGTGATGCCCCGGGACAAACTCAAGAGACCCAGTACTTC. As protein: CATSDAPGQTQETQYF.

The rearrangement uses TRBV4-2 and TRBJ1-6, with D unclear. Germline CDR1 is LGHNA and CDR2 is YNFKEQ. The CDR3 contains 16 residues. V was clipped by 0 bases and J by 4 bases, with 10 bases between them. The CDR3 DNA is TGTGCCAGCAGCCAAGATCCCCGACTGTATAATTCACCCCTCCACTTT. Encoded protein: CASSQDPRLYNSPLHF.

The rearrangement uses TRBV10-3 and TRBJ2-2, with 9 bases fitting TRBD2. The CDR3 consists of 15 residues. CDR1 and CDR2 from the germline V gene are ENHRY and SYGVKD. V shed 10 bases and J 1 base; nucleotides not matched to a gene: 7. Here the CDR3 reads CATYLLAGNTGELFF. The CDR3 DNA is TGTGCCACCTACTTACTAGCGGGGAACACCGGGGAGCTGTTTTTT.

The genes are TRBV4-3 and TRBJ2-3; TRBD2 matches at 12 bases. Losses at the gene ends were 3 bases for V and 6 bases for J; bases not matched to a gene: 7. The germline gives CDR1 LGHNA, CDR2 YSLEER. The CDR3 runs 16 residues. This chain's CDR3 is CASSHITSGGFDTQYF. The CDR3, as DNA: TGCGCCAGCAGCCACATTACTAGCGGGGGGTTTGATACGCAGTATTTT.

This chain connects TRBV3-1 (or the pseudogene TRBV3-2) to TRBJ1-4; D is possibly TRBD1 (5 bases). V shed 1 base and J shed 1 base, with 10 bases lying between them. Per the germline V gene, CDR1 is LGHDT and CDR2 is YNNKEL (reference sequence). The CDR3 spans 16 residues. The CDR3 region is CASSQGTIRTNEKLFF. The CDR3 bases are TGTGCCAGCAGCCAAGGGACAATTAGAACTAATGAAAAACTGTTTTTT.

The chain links TRBV5-1 to TRBJ2-3; D is perhaps TRBD1 (5 bases). V was clipped by 3 bases and J by 4 bases, with 9 bases between them. The CDR3 extends over 13 amino acids. Germline V CDR1 and CDR2: SGHRS, YFSETQ. Here the CDR3 reads CASSSRVSDTQYF. CDR3 bases: TGCGCCAGCAGCTCCAGGGTTTCAGATACGCAGTATTTT.

This clone was found once. The chain has TRBV28 and TRBJ2-1; TRBD2 aligns across 10 bases. Germline CDR1 reads MDHEN; CDR2 reads SYDVKM. CDR3 length equals 19 residues. Germline trimming cut 6 bases from V and 0 bases from J; bases unmatched to any gene: 14. The CDR3 is CASSPGGLAVGGSYNEQFF. The CDR3 DNA follows: TGTGCCAGCAGCCCCGGTGGACTAGCGGTGGGGGGCTCCTACAATGAGCAGTTCTTC.